Following are 15 T cell receptor beta chains from one sample sequenced in a study of read filtering for tumor transcriptome and immune sequencing. Molecular barcoded adaptors covering alpha/delta and beta/gamma chains were used on 400 to 450 ng RNA. MiXCR, run by TCRdb on the reads, gives a single entry per CDR3 protein. The sample includes tens of thousands of distinct CDR3 sequences, about 22% seen only once; the top ten take roughly an eighth. The specimen sequenced was a population of CD138-negative cells sorted from bone marrow. Source of these receptors: a donor at least 40 years old with multiple myeloma.

This clonotype has just a few counts. The chain is built from TRBV12-3 or TRBV12-4 and TRBJ1-5; 7 bases map to TRBD1. J lost 6 bases, V lost 5 bases, and 10 bases had no gene match. The CDR3 covers 15 residues. CDR3 coding DNA: TGTGCCAGCAGTGCAACTCCGGGACAGCTTCAGCCCCAGCATTTT. Translation gives CASSATPGQLQPQHF.

The sample holds many counts of this clonotype. This chain connects TRBV19 to TRBJ2-1; 8 nucleotides agree with TRBD1. The CDR3 consists of 16 residues. J gave up 2 bases and V 3 bases, and 6 bases lay outside the gene matches. CDR1 and CDR2 from the germline V gene are LNHDA and SQIVND (reference sequence). Here the CDR3 reads CASSMPGQAPYNEQFF. CDR3 bases: TGTGCCAGTAGTATGCCGGGACAGGCTCCCTACAATGAGCAGTTCTTC.

This clonotype was detected ten times or more. The chain carries TRBV29-1 and TRBJ2-3, with D unclear. V lost 5 bases and J lost 0, with 6 bases in between. CDR3 length equals 12 residues. Per germline, CDR1 SQVTM and CDR2 ANQGSEA. For the CDR3, the DNA is TGCAGCGTTCAACTTAGCACAGATACGCAGTATTTT. It encodes CSVQLSTDTQYF.

Only a few counts were recorded for this clonotype. V gene TRBV20-1 combines with J gene TRBJ1-4; D gene ambiguous. This CDR3 is 16 amino acids long. Germline V gene sequence: CDR1 DFQATT, CDR2 SNEGSKA (reference sequence). V gave up 3 bases and J gave up 8 bases, with 22 bases separating them. The CDR3 sequence is CSASFSSTGFGEKLFF. In DNA form, the CDR3 reads TGCAGTGCTAGTTTTTCGTCGACGGGGTTTGGGGAAAAACTGTTTTTT.

This clonotype has at least ten counts. The chain is built from TRBV6-1 and TRBJ2-2; 10 bases agree with TRBD1. Germline V gene lookup returns CDR1 MNHNS and CDR2 SASEGT. The CDR3 runs 16 residues. Trimming at V came to 6 bases and at J to 5 bases, leaving 9 bases not matched to a gene. This CDR3 reads CASSRRTGGRTGELFF. CDR3 nucleotides: TGTGCCAGCAGCCGAAGGACAGGGGGTAGGACCGGGGAGCTGTTTTTT.

This clonotype was picked up many times. V usage is TRBV4-1 and J usage is TRBJ2-4, with TRBD1 as a possible D gene (6 bases). This CDR3 is 14 amino acids long. CDR1 is MGHRA, CDR2 YSYEKL, per germline. V was trimmed by 4 bases and J by 10 bases, leaving 17 bases between them. The chain's CDR3 is CASSRTGQGLIQYF. As DNA, the CDR3 is TGCGCCAGCAGCCGTACGGGACAAGGGTTGATTCAGTACTTC.

With regard to this clonotype: A much larger clone lies a single base off, so this may be a read error. The V gene is TRBV6-1, the J gene TRBJ2-3; TRBD1 or TRBD2 may be the D gene (5 bases each). CDR1 MNHNS and CDR2 SASEGT come from the germline V gene. This CDR3 is 15 amino acids long. In DNA form, the CDR3 reads TGTGCCAGCAGTGAACCGGGATTTGGCACAGGTACGCAGTATTTT. It yields the protein CASSEPGFGTGTQYF.

A note on this clonotype: A read error may be the cause here, since a much bigger clone is one base away. The rearrangement uses TRBV3-1 and TRBJ2-2; TRBD1 agrees at 9 bases. In germline, CDR1 is LGHDT, CDR2 YNNKEL (reference sequence). V shed 4 bases and J 3 bases; nucleotides not matched to a gene: 6. This CDR3 is 16 amino acids long. Written as DNA, the CDR3 is TGTGCCAGCAGCCGGACCAGGACAGGGGACACCGGGGAGCTGTTTTTT. It encodes CASSRTRTGDTGELFF.

The chain links TRBV28 to TRBJ1-2; D gene unclear. V was clipped by 7 bases and J by 4 bases, with 13 bases between them. CDR1 and CDR2 from the germline V gene are MDHEN and SYDVKM. The CDR3 has 13 amino acids. CDR3 sequence: CASTILGVYGYTF. CDR3 nucleotide sequence: TGTGCCAGCACCATACTCGGGGTCTATGGCTACACCTTC.

This clonotype turned up a few times. A much larger clonotype is one base distant, so this may be a read error. The chain recombines TRBV7-2 with TRBJ2-5, with 9 bases lining up with TRBD2. V shed 4 bases and J 9 bases; nucleotides not matched to a gene: 12. CDR1 and CDR2 (germline): SGHTA, FQGNSA. The CDR3 is made up of 15 amino acids. The CDR3 region is CASSSRAGGGQAQYF. The CDR3 DNA reads as TGTGCCAGCAGCTCCAGAGCGGGGGGCGGACAGGCCCAGTACTTC.

This clonotype was detected ten times or more. This sequence joins TRBV27 and TRBJ2-7, with D perhaps matching TRBD1 (6 bases). Deletions cut 3 bases from V and 1 base from J, with 13 bases between. Germline CDR1 MNHEY, CDR2 SMNVEV (reference sequence). The CDR3 runs 15 residues. CDR3 in amino acids: CASSFSTGHSYEQYF. For the CDR3, the DNA is TGTGCCAGCAGTTTCTCGACAGGCCATTCCTACGAGCAGTACTTC.

This clonotype was picked up many times. This chain connects TRBV28 to TRBJ1-4; perhaps TRBD1 as D (5 bases). There are 14 residues in the CDR3. Trimming shortened V by 1 base and J by 8 bases, and 11 bases separated the two germline ends. Per the germline V gene, CDR1 is MDHEN and CDR2 is SYDVKM. CDR3 sequence (DNA): TGTGCCAGCAGTTTATTAGGGGTTTGGGAAAAACTGTTTTTT. This translates into CASSLLGVWEKLFF. Variable domain in full (rest from reference TRBV28 and TRBJ1-4): DVKVTQSSRYLVKRTGEKVFLECVQDMDHENMFWYRQDPGLGLRLIYFSYDVKMKEKGDIPEGYSVSREKKERFSLILESASTNQTSMYLCASSLLGVWEKLFFGSGTQLSVL.

Many counts were recorded for this clonotype. V gene TRBV2 combines with J gene TRBJ2-7; TRBD1 agrees at 10 bases. The CDR3 sequence is 13 residues long. Trimming cost V 9 bases and J 6 bases; bases outside gene matches: 8. Germline lookup yields CDR1 SNHLY and CDR2 FYNNEI. CDR3 nucleotide sequence: TGTGCCAGTAGGGACAGGGGACCCTCCGAGCAGTACTTC. Translation: CASRDRGPSEQYF. The entire variable domain, with the rest obtained from reference TRBV2 and TRBJ2-7, is as follows: EPEVTQTPSHQVTQMGQEVILRCVPISNHLYFYWYRQILGQKVEFLVSFYNNEISEKSEIFDDQFSVERPDGSNFTLKIRSTKLEDSAMYFCASRDRGPSEQYFGPGTRLTVT.

This clonotype was seen at least ten times. J is TRBJ2-5 and V is TRBV18; weak D call: TRBD1 (6 bases). Trimming shortened V by 3 bases and J by 2 bases, and 10 bases separated the two germline ends. The germline V gene encodes CDR1 KGHSH and CDR2 LQKENI. The CDR3 spans 14 residues. The CDR3 spells CASSPQGIQETQYF. CDR3 DNA: TGTGCCAGCTCACCTCAGGGGATTCAAGAGACCCAGTACTTC.

This clonotype was seen repeatedly, ten times or more. The CDR3 is CASSQQFGVTEAFF. The CDR3 DNA follows: TGTGCCAGCTCCCAACAGTTTGGAGTAACTGAAGCTTTCTTT. The chain employs TRBV2 and TRBJ1-1; D ambiguous. The CDR3 loop spans 14 amino acids. Per the germline V gene, CDR1 is SNHLY and CDR2 is FYNNEI. Trimming shortened V by 8 bases and J by 5 bases, and 18 bases separated the two germline ends. The full variable domain, rest sourced from reference TRBV2 and TRBJ1-1, is EPEVTQTPSHQVTQMGQEVILRCVPISNHLYFYWYRQILGQKVEFLVSFYNNEISEKSEIFDDQFSVERPDGSNFTLKIRSTKLEDSAMYFCASSQQFGVTEAFFGQGTRLTVV.